Each of the 24 T cell receptor beta chains below was sequenced from the same sample in a study of blood T cell repertoires in COVID-19. Sequencing was performed with immunoSEQ multiplex PCR; in TCRdb, only in-frame clones are kept and a portion is missing. The sample includes 200,000 or so clones, over 75% of them seen just once. The specimen was PBMCs or T cells enriched from blood (not recorded which). Receptors originate from a woman aged 40 to 49 with acute COVID-19.

V gene TRBV21-1 combines with J gene TRBJ2-1; TRBD2 reflects the table's D call only, with no check against the DNA. TRBV21-1 is an annotated pseudogene. The CDR3 length is 15 residues. The CDR3 here is CASSTPKKRADEQFF. In DNA, the CDR3 is TGTGCCAGCAGCACTCCGAAGAAGAGGGCGGATGAGCAGTTCTTC.

This clone has more than one count but fewer than ten. The CDR3 DNA sequence: TGCGCCAGCACCCCTTTGGCTAGCGGTAACACCGGGGAGCTGTTTTTT. Translating gives CASTPLASGNTGELFF. This chain joins TRBV5-1 and TRBJ2-2, with 7 nucleotides matching TRBD2. J was trimmed by 2 bases and V by 6 bases; bases with no gene match: 10. Germline V gene sequence: CDR1 SGHRS, CDR2 YFSETQ. CDR3 length equals 16 residues.

This clone was counted a single time. This chain uses TRBV10-3 with TRBJ1-3, with D possibly being TRBD1 (5 bases). The germline CDR1 and CDR2 sequences are ENHRY and SYGVKD. This CDR3 region has 16 residues. V shed 3 bases and J shed 0 bases, with 12 bases lying between them. The CDR3 DNA is TGTGCCATCAGTGATAGGTTAAGGGGCTCTGGAAACACCATATATTTT. Its protein is CAISDRLRGSGNTIYF.

The rearrangement uses TRBV19 and TRBJ1-5; D is ambiguous. The V gene lost 8 bases and the J gene lost 7 bases, with 12 bases spanning the gap. CDR3 length: 12 residues. The germline gives CDR1 LNHDA, CDR2 SQIVND (reference sequence). The CDR3: CASEGGGQPQHF. The CDR3 nucleotides are TGTGCCAGTGAAGGAGGTGGCCAGCCCCAGCATTTT.

This clone was detected a few times. The rearrangement joins TRBV5-8 to TRBJ1-1; a weak D match, TRBD1 (5 bases). The CDR3 length is 15 residues. Germline CDR1 and CDR2: SGHTS and YDEGEE. V was shortened by 0 bases and J by 1 base, with 10 bases between the two germline ends. This CDR3 is CASSLEATENTEAFF. Here the CDR3 DNA reads TGTGCCAGCAGCTTGGAGGCGACAGAGAACACTGAAGCTTTCTTT.

In this sample, this clone turned up once. V usage is TRBV4-3 and J usage is TRBJ2-7, with 8 positions matching TRBD2. Germline CDR1 reads LGHNA; CDR2 reads YSLEER. The length of the CDR3 is 15 residues. V was pared by 0 bases and J by 3 bases, with 4 bases of the junction left unmatched. CDR3 protein: CASSQDRGGDYEQYF. In nucleotides, the CDR3 is TGCGCCAGCAGCCAAGATCGGGGGGGGGACTACGAGCAGTACTTC.

This chain links TRBV6-5 with TRBJ1-1; 7 bases agree with TRBD1. Per the germline V gene, CDR1 is MNHEY and CDR2 is SVGAGI. Unmatched junction bases numbered 8, after V lost 7 bases and J lost 0 bases. The CDR3 runs 15 residues. CDR3 sequence reads: CASNVLGQMNTEAFF. The CDR3 DNA reads as TGTGCCAGCAATGTACTGGGACAGATGAACACTGAAGCTTTCTTT.

The gene calls are TRBV29-1 and TRBJ2-1; 8 nucleotides line up with TRBD2. The V and J ends lost 8 bases and 0 bases, in that order; junction bases with no gene match: 9. Germline V gene sequence: CDR1 SQVTM, CDR2 ANQGSEA. CDR3 length: 15 amino acids. CDR3 in amino acids: CSTASGSHSYNEQFF. The CDR3 DNA follows: TGCAGCACAGCGAGCGGGAGCCACTCCTACAATGAGCAGTTCTTC.

The rearrangement links TRBV27 to TRBJ1-3, with a tentative D call TRBD1 (5 bases). V dropped 0 bases and J dropped 4 bases, with 13 bases sitting between them. CDR1 and CDR2 (germline): MNHEY, SMNVEV (reference sequence). The CDR3 consists of 16 residues. The CDR3 is CASSLSGPAPGNTIYF. The CDR3 DNA follows: TGTGCCAGCAGTTTATCGGGGCCAGCACCGGGAAACACCATATATTTT.

This clone was detected once. The gene calls are TRBV25-1 and TRBJ1-2, with D uncertain. The CDR3 totals 15 residues. V lost 1 base and J 7 bases, leaving 16 bases between the germline ends. Germline CDR1 MGHDK, CDR2 SYGVNS. CDR3 amino acids: CASSESPTGSGGYTF. Written as DNA, the CDR3 is TGTGCCAGCAGTGAATCCCCGACTGGGTCGGGTGGCTACACCTTC.

This chain links TRBV12-3 or TRBV12-4 with TRBJ1-5, with D tentatively TRBD1 (6 bases). The CDR3 covers 13 residues. V lost 6 bases, J lost 4 bases, and 10 bases lay in between. Written as DNA, the CDR3 is TGTGCCAGCAGGACACAGGGAAATCAGCCCCAGCATTTT. It encodes CASRTQGNQPQHF.

Only one count was recorded for this clone. The chain employs TRBV29-1 and TRBJ1-1; a possible D gene is TRBD1 (5 bases). Germline V gene sequence: CDR1 SQVTM, CDR2 ANQGSEA. The V gene lost 0 bases and the J gene lost 7 bases, with 12 bases spanning the gap. The CDR3 has 13 amino acids. The CDR3 sequence: CSVEDHGGDEAFF. In DNA form, the CDR3 reads TGCAGCGTTGAAGATCATGGGGGGGATGAAGCTTTCTTT.

This clone occurred a few times. The chain joins TRBV4-2 to TRBJ1-2, with unresolved D. Germline V gene data show CDR1 as LGHNA and CDR2 as YNFKEQ. The V end lost 1 base, the J end lost 2 bases, and 8 bases lay between the germline ends. The CDR3 loop spans 14 amino acids. The CDR3 region has the DNA TGTGCCAGCAGCCAAGGAACAGAAAACTATGGCTACACCTTC. This translates into CASSQGTENYGYTF.

The chain uses TRBV6-1 and TRBJ1-1, with D possibly being TRBD1 (6 bases). The CDR3 covers 13 residues. Deletions cut 4 bases from V and 3 bases from J, with 9 bases between. Germline V lookup: CDR1 MNHNS, CDR2 SASEGT. The CDR3 bases are TGTGCCAGCAGTGCCCGACAGGACACTGAAGCTTTCTTT. Its protein is CASSARQDTEAFF.

This rearrangement joins TRBV3-1 (or the pseudogene TRBV3-2) to TRBJ2-7, with D possibly matching TRBD1 (5 bases). The germline V gene has CDR1 LGHDT and CDR2 YNNKEL (reference sequence). The CDR3 has 13 amino acids. V lost 0 bases and J 5 bases, leaving 8 bases between the germline ends. Here the CDR3 reads CASSQDSRDEQYF. CDR3 coding DNA: TGTGCCAGCAGCCAAGATAGCAGGGACGAGCAGTACTTC.

The chain joins TRBV24-1 to TRBJ2-7; D not resolved. V was shortened by 3 bases and J by 0 bases, with 11 bases between the two germline ends. The CDR3 contains 15 residues. CDR1 KGHDR and CDR2 SFDVKD come from the germline V gene. Here the CDR3 reads CATSDRLVNSYEQYF. CDR3 in DNA: TGTGCCACCAGTGATCGGCTAGTGAACTCCTACGAGCAGTACTTC.

As concerns this clone: The same CDR3 is also encoded by other DNA sequences in this sample. The rearrangement links TRBV7-3 to TRBJ1-1, with D possibly being TRBD1 (5 bases). Trimming shortened V by 2 bases and J by 0 bases, and 7 bases separated the two germline ends. The CDR3 runs to 14 residues. Germline values: CDR1 SGHTA, CDR2 FQGTGA. As DNA, the CDR3 is TGTGCCAGCAGCTTACAGGGTTTGAACACTGAAGCTTTCTTT. It is translated as CASSLQGLNTEAFF.

The CDR3 sequence: CASSRTGDSPLHF. The CDR3 DNA sequence: TGTGCCAGTTCCAGGACAGGGGATTCACCCCTCCACTTT. The J gene is TRBJ1-6, the V gene TRBV13; 9 bases match TRBD1. Looked up from germline, CDR1 is PRHDT and CDR2 is FYEKMQ (reference sequence). J lost 8 bases, V lost 9 bases, and 5 bases had no gene match. This CDR3 spans 13 amino acids.

V gene TRBV19 combines with J gene TRBJ1-5, with D perhaps TRBD1 (6 bases). The CDR3 length is 17 residues. The germline gives CDR1 LNHDA, CDR2 SQIVND (reference sequence). Trimming took off 4 bases at V and 1 base at J, with 17 bases between the two ends. CDR3 residues: CASSKRAGGRSNQPQHF. CDR3 in DNA: TGTGCCAGTAGTAAAAGGGCGGGGGGCAGAAGCAATCAGCCCCAGCATTTT.

The chain recombines TRBV9 with TRBJ2-5; D is unresolved. This CDR3 is built from 16 residues. Trimming took off 3 bases at V and 1 base at J, with 16 bases between the two ends. Germline V gene data show CDR1 as SGDLS and CDR2 as YYNGEE. The CDR3 spells CASSDGSFGFQETQYF. As DNA, the CDR3 is TGTGCCAGCAGCGATGGCTCCTTTGGTTTCCAAGAGACCCAGTACTTC.

In its sample, this clone was seen a few times. V is TRBV2 and J is TRBJ1-2, with D unresolved. The V end was cut by 3 bases, the J end by 4 bases, with 9 bases between. The CDR3 covers 13 residues. Germline CDR1 reads SNHLY; CDR2 reads FYNNEI. CDR3 residues: CASSDLSLYGYTF. The CDR3, as DNA: TGTGCCAGCAGTGACCTGTCCCTCTATGGCTACACCTTC.

This clone was found once. This rearrangement joins TRBV4-1 to TRBJ1-4; tentatively, D is TRBD1 (6 bases). Between the trimmed V and J ends, which lost 4 bases and 5 bases, there was a span of 14 bases. Germline V gene data show CDR1 as MGHRA and CDR2 as YSYEKL. The CDR3 sequence is 15 residues long. The DNA of the CDR3 is TGCGCCAGCAGCCCCCCGATCACAGGGAATGAAAAACTGTTTTTT. Its translation: CASSPPITGNEKLFF.

This chain joins TRBV5-1 and TRBJ2-7; 11 bases line up with TRBD2. This CDR3 has 15 residues. CDR1 and CDR2 (germline): SGHRS, YFSETQ. V dropped 5 bases and J dropped 3; count of bases not matched to a gene: 7. The CDR3 here is CASSTVAGGRYEQYF. For the CDR3, the DNA is TGCGCCAGCAGTACTGTAGCGGGAGGGCGCTACGAGCAGTACTTC.

In its sample, this clone was seen a few times. This rearrangement joins TRBV19 to TRBJ1-2; D remains ambiguous. The ends were cut back, 0 bases at V and 0 bases at J, with 8 bases in the middle. This CDR3 region has 15 residues. Germline V gene sequence: CDR1 LNHDA, CDR2 SQIVND (reference sequence). The CDR3 here is CASSIERLANYGYTF. DNA for the CDR3: TGTGCCAGTAGTATAGAAAGGCTAGCTAACTATGGCTACACCTTC.